A single sample is the source of the 14 T cell receptor beta chains below, sequenced in a study of Ad26.COV2.S vaccination and SARS-CoV-2 variants. Treatment given: around 19 received Ad26.COV2.S at low or high dose, single or two shots; 5 received placebo; per-sample allocation not given. Repertoires come from day 63 after the first vaccine or placebo injection. Assay: immunoSEQ multiplex PCR; the TCRdb copy retains only in-frame clones and omits some. The data contain 300,000 to 400,000 clones, 88% of them singletons. Sequences were derived from peripheral blood, sampled in a trial of Ad26.COV2.S vaccine versus placebo. The origin of the receptors is a person between 18 and 60 years old who received the Ad26.COV2.S COVID-19 vaccine or a placebo.

The chain employs TRBV11-2 and TRBJ2-3, with D unclear. The V end was cut by 3 bases, the J end by 2 bases, with 6 bases between. The length of the CDR3 is 13 residues. Looked up from germline, CDR1 is SGHAT and CDR2 is FQNNGV. DNA of the CDR3: TGTGCCAGCAGCTTGAGCATCACAGATACGCAGTATTTT. Translation gives CASSLSITDTQYF.

The J gene is TRBJ1-2, the V gene TRBV7-2, with 9 bases lining up with TRBD1. Germline values: CDR1 SGHTA, CDR2 FQGNSA. V lost 0 bases and J lost 6; bases outside the gene matches: 5. CDR3 length: 15 residues. The CDR3 loop is CASSLAGTGSNGYTF. The CDR3 bases are TGTGCCAGCAGCTTAGCGGGGACAGGGTCAAATGGCTACACCTTC.

This clone was picked up one time. The chain recombines TRBV6-6 with TRBJ1-3; 7 bases match TRBD1. The CDR3 contains 16 residues. Germline CDR1 and CDR2: MNHNY and SVGAGI (reference sequence). V lost 5 bases and J lost 4; bases outside the gene matches: 11. CDR3 region: CASSPSRQGTGNTIYF. The CDR3 DNA sequence: TGTGCCAGCAGTCCGTCCCGACAGGGTACGGGAAACACCATATATTTT.

The rearrangement uses TRBV30 and TRBJ2-7; 7 positions agree with TRBD2. The CDR3 spans 15 residues. The germline V gene encodes CDR1 GTSNPN and CDR2 SVGIG (reference sequence). J gave up 0 bases and V 3 bases, and 8 bases lay outside the gene matches. CDR3 nucleotide sequence: TGTGCCTGGAGCCTCATCGCTAGCGGCTCCTACGAGCAGTACTTC. Translation gives CAWSLIASGSYEQYF.

The V call is TRBV12-3 or TRBV12-4, the J call TRBJ1-2; D might be TRBD1 (5 bases). The germline V and J ends were trimmed by 3 bases and 3 bases, with 8 bases remaining between them. The CDR3 has 13 amino acids. In DNA, the CDR3 is TGTGCCAGCAGTTTGGGCAGGGACTATGGCTACACCTTC. Amino acids: CASSLGRDYGYTF.

The V gene is TRBV7-2, the J gene TRBJ2-7; no firm D call. The CDR3 spans 9 residues. V was pared by 8 bases and J by 4 bases, with 3 bases between. Per the germline V gene, CDR1 is SGHTA and CDR2 is FQGNSA. This CDR3 reads CASGYEQYF. The CDR3 nucleotides are TGTGCCAGCGGTTACGAGCAGTACTTC.

CDR3 sequence: CAWTGAVSPLHF. CDR3 coding DNA: TGTGCCTGGACCGGGGCAGTTTCACCCCTCCACTTT. The chain uses TRBV30 and TRBJ1-6; TRBD1 is a possible D gene (5 bases). V was shortened by 4 bases and J by 9 bases, with 10 bases between the two germline ends. The CDR3 has 12 residues. In germline, CDR1 is GTSNPN, CDR2 SVGIG (reference sequence).

The chain employs TRBV27 and TRBJ2-7; D unclear. Trimming removed 0 bases at V and 4 bases at J, with 19 bases between. The CDR3 runs to 17 residues. Germline V CDR1 and CDR2: MNHEY, SMNVEV (reference sequence). The CDR3 nucleotides read TGTGCCAGCAGTTTATCGGCTTTTGGGTCAAATGGGTACGAGCAGTACTTC. Amino acid sequence: CASSLSAFGSNGYEQYF.

This sequence joins TRBV2 and TRBJ2-5; the D is unclear. Deletions cut 1 base from V and 5 bases from J, with 2 bases between. The CDR3 extends over 11 amino acids. Looked up from germline, CDR1 is SNHLY and CDR2 is FYNNEI. The CDR3 sequence is CASSEVETQYF. CDR3 bases: TGTGCCAGCAGTGAAGTGGAGACCCAGTACTTC.

This chain links TRBV5-4 with TRBJ2-5; maybe TRBD1 (8 bases). V was trimmed by 0 bases and J by 5 bases, leaving 11 bases between them. Germline-derived CDR1 and CDR2 are SGHNT and YYREEE (reference sequence). The CDR3 loop spans 14 amino acids. The CDR3 spells CASSLDRGGETQYF. CDR3 coding DNA: TGTGCCAGCAGCTTGGACAGGGGGGGCGAGACCCAGTACTTC.

The chain combines TRBV5-4 with TRBJ2-1; D could derive from TRBD1 or TRBD2 (5 bases each). Germline V lookup: CDR1 SGHNT, CDR2 YYREEE (reference sequence). The CDR3 has 14 residues. V was clipped by 2 bases and J by 7 bases, with 13 bases between them. CDR3 sequence: CASSFGATGNEQFF. CDR3 sequence (DNA): TGTGCCAGCAGCTTCGGGGCCACAGGTAATGAGCAGTTCTTC.

The chain links TRBV7-3 to TRBJ2-7, with TRBD2 matching 10 bases. The ends lost 0 bases at V and 6 bases at J; junction bases unmatched: 5. Germline assignment: CDR1 SGHTA and CDR2 FQGTGA. CDR3 length: 15 amino acids. The CDR3 DNA reads TGTGCCAGCAGCTTAACCCCTAGCGGGAGCTCCGAGCAGTACTTC. Translation gives CASSLTPSGSSEQYF.

Worth noting for this clone: Since a much larger clone is just one base distant, this may be a read error. This sample also contains other DNA sequences that code for the same CDR3. J is TRBJ2-7 and V is TRBV7-3; 11 nucleotides align to TRBD1. Germline V gives CDR1 SGHTA, CDR2 FQGTGA. The junction had 6 bases not matched to a gene; V was cut back by 2 bases and J by 0 bases. The CDR3 totals 17 residues. The CDR3 reads CASSLGTGGFSSYEQYF. The CDR3 region has the DNA TGTGCCAGCAGCTTAGGGACAGGGGGTTTTAGCTCCTACGAGCAGTACTTC.

The rearrangement links TRBV7-2 to TRBJ1-5; maybe TRBD1 (6 bases). This CDR3 has 15 amino acids. Per the germline V gene, CDR1 is SGHTA and CDR2 is FQGNSA. V was cut by 7 bases and J by 4 bases, with 17 bases left in between. In DNA, the CDR3 is TGTGCCAGCAACAACAGGAGGGGGGATAATCAGCCCCAGCATTTT. This sequence encodes CASNNRRGDNQPQHF.